Below, 5 T cell receptor beta chains from the same sample are listed, as sequenced in a study of memory CD4+ T cells and cytomegalovirus serostatus (dated by TCRdb to between 2019 and 2020). The library came from the immunoSEQ multiplex PCR assay. The clones in this table, taken by TCRdb from immuneACCESS, are in-frame only. Not every clone is retained; where verified, under half of the shortfall comes from an unresolved V gene, and the cause of the rest is unknown. The sample includes approximately 63,000 clones, with about 78% observed a single time. The ten largest clones take up around 0.58% of the sample. A FACSAria II was used to sort memory CD4+ T cells, defined as single viable CD3+CD4+CD8-CD45RO+ cells. The sample comprised memory CD4+ T cells from blood. The receptor source for this set is an adult in good health and CMV-seronegative. Some clones in this sample may be carry-over from other donors' samples.

The rearrangement joins TRBV5-1 to TRBJ2-1, with TRBD2 identical over 9 bases. The CDR3 extends over 14 amino acids. J lost 10 bases, V lost 3 bases, and 8 bases had no gene match. From germline, CDR1 is SGHRS and CDR2 YFSETQ. CDR3 loop: CASSWGTSQQEQFF. DNA of the CDR3: TGCGCCAGCAGCTGGGGGACTAGCCAGCAGGAGCAGTTCTTC. The full variable domain, its missing parts supplied by reference TRBV5-1 and TRBJ2-1, is KAGVTQTPRYLIKTRGQQVTLSCSPISGHRSVSWYQQTPGQGLQFLFEYFSETQRNKGNFPGRFSGRQFSNSRSEMNVSTLELGDSALYLCASSWGTSQQEQFFGPGTRLTVL.

The rearrangement joins TRBV18 to TRBJ2-3, with 9 bases identical to TRBD1. The CDR3 has 17 residues. Germline values: CDR1 KGHSH, CDR2 LQKENI. After removal of 4 bases from V and 0 bases from J, the junction contained 8 bases not matched to a gene. The CDR3, as DNA: TGTGCCAGCTCACAGTCAACCGGGACAGGGAGCACAGATACGCAGTATTTT. Protein: CASSQSTGTGSTDTQYF.

The chain is built from TRBV7-9 and TRBJ2-5, with D tentatively TRBD1 (6 bases). CDR1 SEHNR and CDR2 FQNEAQ come from the germline V gene (reference sequence). The CDR3 extends over 14 amino acids. Trimming pared 5 bases from V and 3 bases from J, leaving 13 bases between. CDR3 sequence reads: CASSNTGSEETQYF. CDR3 bases: TGTGCCAGCAGCAATACAGGGTCGGAAGAGACCCAGTACTTC.

Remarks on this clone: The sample holds other DNA sequences that translate to the same CDR3. V gene TRBV7-2 combines with J gene TRBJ2-7; TRBD2 might be the D (5 bases). The CDR3 loop spans 14 amino acids. V was trimmed by 1 base and J by 2 bases, leaving 9 bases between them. The germline V gene encodes CDR1 SGHTA and CDR2 FQGNSA. CDR3 residues: CASSLGRGTYEQYF. The DNA for the CDR3 is TGTGCCAGCAGCTTAGGACGGGGAACCTACGAGCAGTACTTC.

This clone was seen more than once but under ten times. The chain joins TRBV25-1 to TRBJ2-7; TRBD2 might be the D (5 bases). The length of the CDR3 is 12 residues. V shed 6 bases and J shed 7 bases, with 13 bases lying between them. Germline assignment: CDR1 MGHDK and CDR2 SYGVNS. The CDR3 here is CASRGWTGEQYF. CDR3 bases: TGTGCCAGCAGGGGCTGGACTGGAGAGCAGTACTTC.